What follows is one T cell receptor (beta chain) and its context. The antigen is unknown. The data were obtained in a study of cytotoxic CD8 clonotypes in ibrutinib-treated CLL. V was trimmed by 0 bases and J by 2 bases, leaving 10 bases between them. CDR3 length: 15 amino acids. Germline V lookup: CDR1 SGHRS, CDR2 YFSETQ. Generated by immunoSEQ multiplex PCR, the TCRdb table keeps only in-frame clones and is missing some. The data show 130,000 to 150,000 clones, with approximately 89% seen just once and 11% held by the top ten. Findings of the study overall: Sustained-remission patients were sampled at different times than progressing patients were.

This sequence joins TRBV5-1 and TRBJ2-3; D not resolved. Sequencing used PBMCs, obtained after 12 months of ibrutinib treatment. This receptor was identified in a human donor with chronic lymphocytic leukemia. The CDR3 bases are TGCGCCAGCAGCTTGGCCTCGTATACCACAGATACGCAGTATTTT. As protein: CASSLASYTTDTQYF.